A selection of T cell receptor beta chains follows, all from one sample in a study of identical twins. TCRdb redid the calling of the 5' RACE reads with MiXCR, one entry per CDR3 protein. The repertoire holds around 680,000 distinct CDR3 sequences, with more than 6.5% as singletons. The same sample was also studied in work on yellow fever vaccine responses in identical twins.

Sequencing input: PBMCs. Receptor source: a woman under 30 in good health. CDR3s include the opening cysteine and the closing phenylalanine or tryptophan. The D gene is left open where the match is weak. Expanded clones get a size class; other rows say once, few or many, or leave the size out.

. | many | TRBJ2-2 | TRBV9 | TGTGCCAGCAGCGTGTCCCAGGGGACCAAAGGCACCGGGGAGCTGTTTTTT | CASSVSQGTKGTGELFF
TRBD1 | few | TRBJ2-5 | TRBV5-6 | TGTGCCAGCAGCTCGACAGGGGTGAAGACCCAGTACTTC | CASSSTGVKTQYF
TRBD2 | few | TRBJ2-5 | TRBV20-1 | TGCAGTGCCTACCGGACTAGCGGGGTCGCACAAGAGACCCAGTACTTC | CSAYRTSGVAQETQYF
TRBD1 | . | TRBJ2-5 | TRBV9 | TGTGCCAGCAGCGTAGGGGACAGACAAGAGACCCAGTACTTC | CASSVGDRQETQYF
. | . | TRBJ2-1 | TRBV5-1 | TGCGCCAGCAGCTTGAATCCGGCTCTCTCCTACAATGAGCAGTTCTTC | CASSLNPALSYNEQFF
. | . | TRBJ2-1 | TRBV7-2 | TGTGCCAGCAGCTTCACAGGGTTGGGTGAGCAGTTCTTC | CASSFTGLGEQFF
TRBD1 | few | TRBJ2-7 | TRBV5-1 | TGCGCCAGCAGCCCCCAAACAGGGGCAAACGAGCAGTACTTC | CASSPQTGANEQYF
. | few | TRBJ1-1 | TRBV29-1 | TGCAGCGCTGGGGGAGGGGGGGACACTGAAGCTTTCTTT | CSAGGGGDTEAFF
. | few | TRBJ1-1 | TRBV7-3 | TGTGCCAGCAGCTTAAAATGGAACACTGAAGCTTTCTTT | CASSLKWNTEAFF
. | few | TRBJ2-7 | TRBV20-1 | TGCAGTGCCCAGGAAGGGAGCTCCTACGAGCAGTACTTC | CSAQEGSSYEQYF
TRBD2 | few | TRBJ2-7 | TRBV2 | TGTGCCAGCAGGTCTAGCGGGAGGGCCTTGGACGAGCAGTACTTC | CASRSSGRALDEQYF
. | few | TRBJ2-7 | TRBV5-6 | TGTGCCAGCAGCCGACACGCGGGAAGCTCCTACGAGCAGTACTTC | CASSRHAGSSYEQYF
. | . | TRBJ2-2 | TRBV20-1 | TGCAGTGCTAGGGCTCCCGGGATATCCAACACCGGGGAGCTGTTTTTT | CSARAPGISNTGELFF
. | many | TRBJ2-1 | TRBV24-1 | TGTGCCACCAGTGACTCAGCTTTTTTCAATGAGCAGTTCTTC | CATSDSAFFNEQFF
TRBD1 | many | TRBJ1-6 | TRBV12-3/TRBV12-4 | TGTGCCAGCAGACGGGGACAGGAGAGCTCCTATAATTCACCCCTCCACTTT | CASRRGQESSYNSPLHF
. | . | TRBJ2-7 | TRBV4-3 | TGCGCCAGCAGCCAAGATCGGGGTTGGGCCTACGAGCAGTACTTC | CASSQDRGWAYEQYF
. | few | TRBJ2-7 | TRBV6-1 | TGTGCCAGCAGGGATTCGACGGCCAGCTCCTACGAGCAGTACTTC | CASRDSTASSYEQYF
TRBD1 | . | TRBJ2-7 | TRBV30 | TGTGCCTGGAGTGTAGAACTTTCGGGACAGGGCTTTAGCGAGCAGTACTTC | CAWSVELSGQGFSEQYF
TRBD2 | . | TRBJ2-3 | TRBV7-9 | TGTGCCAGCAGCCCCATGACTAGCGGGCATACGCAGTATTTT | CASSPMTSGHTQYF
. | many | TRBJ1-3 | TRBV12-3/TRBV12-4 | TGTGCCAGCAGATTCGAGAACACCATATATTTT | CASRFENTIYF
TRBD1 | . | TRBJ2-7 | TRBV20-1 | TGCAGTGCTACGAGTCGGGACAGTTTGTTCTACGAGCAGTACTTC | CSATSRDSLFYEQYF
. | . | TRBJ2-2 | TRBV15 | TGTGCCACCAGCCCAGGGGGGAAGGGGGTCGGGGAGCTGTTTTTT | CATSPGGKGVGELFF
. | many | TRBJ2-1 | TRBV4-3 | TGCGCCAGCAGCCAAGATCTGGCGGGAAATGAGCAGTTCTTC | CASSQDLAGNEQFF